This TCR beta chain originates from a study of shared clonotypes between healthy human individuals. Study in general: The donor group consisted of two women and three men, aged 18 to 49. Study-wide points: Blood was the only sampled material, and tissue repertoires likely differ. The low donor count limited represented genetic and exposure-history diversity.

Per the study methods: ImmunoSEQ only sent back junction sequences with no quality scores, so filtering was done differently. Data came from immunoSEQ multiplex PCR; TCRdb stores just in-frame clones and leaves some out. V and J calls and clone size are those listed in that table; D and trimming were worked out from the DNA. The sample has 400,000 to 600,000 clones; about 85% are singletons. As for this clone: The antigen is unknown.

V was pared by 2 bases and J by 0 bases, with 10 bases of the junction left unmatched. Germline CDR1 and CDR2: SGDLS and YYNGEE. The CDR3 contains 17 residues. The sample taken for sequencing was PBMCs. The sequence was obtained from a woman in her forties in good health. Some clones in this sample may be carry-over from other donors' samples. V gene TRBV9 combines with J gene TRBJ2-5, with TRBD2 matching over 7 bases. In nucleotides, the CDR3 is TGTGCCAGCAGCGTTAGTGGGAGGGCCTCGTACCAAGAGACCCAGTACTTC. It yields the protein CASSVSGRASYQETQYF.